This T cell receptor (beta chain) was identified in a study of T cell responses to AZD1222 COVID-19 vaccine. The protocol was immunoSEQ multiplex PCR, while the TCRdb copy is restricted to in-frame clones and leaves out a portion. The profile shows 150,000 to 200,000 clones, about 90% of them singletons. Timing groups of about 4 and about 12 weeks for second doses were pooled. CDR1 SGHNT and CDR2 YYREEE come from the germline V gene (reference sequence). Trimming removed 5 bases at V and 6 bases at J, with 14 bases between. The CDR3 has 13 residues. The sequenced sample was peripheral blood, obtained 28 days after the second AZD1222 dose. The TCR was taken from an adult who received the AZD1222 COVID-19 vaccine. The rearrangement links TRBV5-4 to TRBJ1-2; TRBD1 is a possible D gene (6 bases). The DNA of the CDR3 is TGTGCCAGCAGGGGATTGGGGGGGCATGGCTACACCTTC. It yields the protein CASRGLGGHGYTF.